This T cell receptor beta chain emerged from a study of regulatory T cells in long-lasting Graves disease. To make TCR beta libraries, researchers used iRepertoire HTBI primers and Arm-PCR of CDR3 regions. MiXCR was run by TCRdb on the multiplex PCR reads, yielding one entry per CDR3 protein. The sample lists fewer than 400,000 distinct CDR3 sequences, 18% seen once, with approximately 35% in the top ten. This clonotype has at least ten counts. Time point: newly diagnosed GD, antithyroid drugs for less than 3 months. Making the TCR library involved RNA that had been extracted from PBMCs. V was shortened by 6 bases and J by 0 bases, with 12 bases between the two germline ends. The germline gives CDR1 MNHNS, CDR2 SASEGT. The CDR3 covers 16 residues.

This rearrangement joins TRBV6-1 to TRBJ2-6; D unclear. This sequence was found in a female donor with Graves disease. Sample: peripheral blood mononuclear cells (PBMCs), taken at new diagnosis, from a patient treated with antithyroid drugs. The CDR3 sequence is CASRATTVSGANVLTF. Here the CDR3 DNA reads TGTGCCAGCAGGGCGACCACGGTCTCTGGGGCCAACGTCCTGACTTTC.